What follows are 20 T cell receptor beta chains derived from one specimen sequenced in a study of naive and memory T cell subsets. The beta constant-region primer was an equimolar mix of two oligonucleotides covering TRBC1 and TRBC2. Four rounds of PCR amplified the ligated cDNA using nested alpha and beta constant-region primers plus SP2. MiXCR, run by TCRdb on the UMI-ligation and nested PCR reads, gives a single entry per CDR3 protein. The sample includes over 110,000 distinct CDR3 sequences, approximately 21% of them seen just once. Overall study results and limits: Naive repertoires, especially CD8, held a few larger clonotypes, possibly memory cells re-expressing CD45RA.

These receptors' antigens are unknown. The sample consisted of naive CD8+ T cells from blood. The receptors stem from a human donor in good health.

This clonotype has only a few counts. V is TRBV6-6 and J is TRBJ1-5; D is undetermined. Trimming cost V 10 bases and J 3 bases, with 22 bases left between them. Looked up from germline, CDR1 is MNHNY and CDR2 is SVGAGI (reference sequence). The CDR3 extends over 16 amino acids. The CDR3 coding sequence is TGTGCCACCTACTTCGGGAGACCTAGCACCAATCAGCCCCAGCATTTT. This encodes CATYFGRPSTNQPQHF.

This clonotype was detected only a few times. The rearrangement uses TRBV19 and TRBJ2-3; D perhaps matches TRBD1 (6 bases). Germline loops: CDR1 LNHDA, CDR2 SQIVND (reference sequence). V gave up 5 bases and J gave up 2 bases, with 17 bases separating them. CDR3 size: 16 residues. CDR3 in DNA: TGTGCCAGTAGTCCCGAGACAGGAGCCCTCACAGATACGCAGTATTTT. Translating gives CASSPETGALTDTQYF.

As DNA, the CDR3 is TGTGCTAGTGGTCCACCCCCCGCGTTGGGGTACTCTTCCCTCGAGCAGTTCTTC. Translating it yields CASGPPPALGYSSLEQFF. The chain uses TRBV12-5 and TRBJ2-1; unclear D gene. The CDR3 is 18 residues long. Trimming removed 5 bases at V and 10 bases at J, with 30 bases between. The germline CDR1 and CDR2 sequences are LGHNT and FRNRAP.

The V call is TRBV6-5, the J call TRBJ1-2; 7 nucleotides agree with TRBD1. V lost 4 bases to trimming and J lost 1 base; unmatched junction nucleotides: 6. Germline CDR1 MNHEY, CDR2 SVGAGI. This CDR3 contains 15 residues. Here the CDR3 DNA reads TGTGCCAGCAGTTTGGGGACAGATCTTAACTATGGCTACACCTTC. It codes for CASSLGTDLNYGYTF.

The chain couples TRBV27 to TRBJ1-5; D call uncertain. Germline V gene sequence: CDR1 MNHEY, CDR2 SMNVEV (reference sequence). Between the trimmed V and J ends, which lost 4 bases and 3 bases, there was a span of 10 bases. The CDR3 is made up of 14 amino acids. The CDR3 loop reads CASSSLRYNQPQHF. DNA of the CDR3: TGTGCCAGCAGTTCCCTGCGGTACAATCAGCCCCAGCATTTT.

This clonotype was observed a handful of times. The gene calls are TRBV19 and TRBJ2-1; 12 bases align to TRBD2. The length of the CDR3 is 15 residues. V was pared by 5 bases and J by 3 bases, with 2 bases of the junction left unmatched. Germline loops: CDR1 LNHDA, CDR2 SQIVND (reference sequence). The CDR3 here is CASSPSGRDYNEQFF. As DNA, the CDR3 is TGTGCCAGTAGTCCTAGCGGGAGGGACTACAATGAGCAGTTCTTC. Together with reference TRBV19 and TRBJ2-1, the CDR3 gives the full variable domain: DGGITQSPKYLFRKEGQNVTLSCEQNLNHDAMYWYRQDPGQGLRLIYYSQIVNDFQKGDIAEGYSVSREKKESFPLTVTSAQKNPTAFYLCASSPSGRDYNEQFFGPGTRLTVL.

This clonotype has just a few counts. J is TRBJ1-2 and V is TRBV19; 7 nucleotides align to TRBD1. The CDR3 is made up of 11 amino acids. The J segment lost 3 bases and the V segment lost 10 bases, leaving 2 bases of the junction unmatched. Germline V CDR1 and CDR2: LNHDA, SQIVND (reference sequence). The CDR3 DNA sequence: TGTGCCATACAGGGGTACTATGGCTACACCTTC. Protein sequence: CAIQGYYGYTF.

V gene TRBV4-1 combines with J gene TRBJ2-1; D is unclear. Trimming cost V 3 bases and J 5 bases, with 20 bases left between them. This CDR3 is 17 amino acids long. Germline V gene lookup returns CDR1 MGHRA and CDR2 YSYEKL. CDR3 sequence: CASSQAEEWAPHNEQFF. DNA of the CDR3: TGCGCCAGCAGCCAGGCAGAAGAGTGGGCCCCTCACAATGAGCAGTTCTTC.

The genes are TRBV20-1 and TRBJ2-5; TRBD2 agrees at 11 bases. Germline CDR1 is DFQATT and CDR2 is SNEGSKA (reference sequence). The CDR3 runs to 19 residues. Losses at the gene ends were 0 bases for V and 1 base for J; bases not matched to a gene: 13. The CDR3 nucleotides are TGCAGTGCTAGAGACGGCCTAGCGGGAGGACCTACCTTCCAAGAGACCCAGTACTTC. Encoded protein: CSARDGLAGGPTFQETQYF.

This chain uses TRBV7-8 with TRBJ2-3; 7 positions match TRBD1. Trimming at V came to 5 bases and at J to 6 bases, leaving 20 bases not matched to a gene. Germline-derived CDR1 and CDR2 are SGHVS and FQNEAQ. The CDR3 sequence is 18 residues long. The CDR3 coding sequence is TGTGCCAGCAGCGTGCGAAAGGACAGGATGCATGGAATGGATACGCAGTATTTT. Amino acids: CASSVRKDRMHGMDTQYF.

About this clonotype itself: A single base separates this from a much larger clone, so it may be a read error. The chain couples TRBV9 to TRBJ2-3; 7 bases match TRBD1. The CDR3 consists of 15 residues. V trimming: 7 bases; J trimming: 0 bases; junction bases outside the gene matches: 8. Germline lookup yields CDR1 SGDLS and CDR2 YYNGEE. The CDR3 reads CASGIATGSTDTQYF. The CDR3 region has the DNA TGTGCCAGCGGCATCGCGACAGGGAGCACAGATACGCAGTATTTT.

This clonotype was detected many times. The genes are TRBV28 and TRBJ2-1, with 10 bases aligning to TRBD1. CDR1 MDHEN and CDR2 SYDVKM come from the germline V gene. The CDR3 extends over 13 amino acids. V dropped 6 bases and J dropped 7; count of bases not matched to a gene: 3. The CDR3 DNA is TGTGCCAGCAGCCCGGGACAGGGGAATGAGCAGTTCTTC. It codes for CASSPGQGNEQFF.

The V gene is TRBV7-8, the J gene TRBJ2-7, with no clear D. The germline gives CDR1 SGHVS, CDR2 FQNEAQ. Trimming stripped 4 bases from V and 2 bases from J, with 15 bases between. This CDR3 comprises 15 residues. CDR3 amino acids: CASSSIDGSPYEQYF. CDR3 nucleotide sequence: TGTGCCAGCAGCTCCATAGACGGATCCCCCTACGAGCAGTACTTC.

This sequence joins TRBV20-1 and TRBJ2-7; the D gene is possibly TRBD1 (5 bases). Germline CDR1 is DFQATT and CDR2 is SNEGSKA (reference sequence). This CDR3 spans 14 amino acids. Trimming took off 4 bases at V and 3 bases at J, with 16 bases between the two ends. The CDR3 DNA follows: TGCAGTGCTAAAAGGACCGTAGGGGACTACGAGCAGTACTTC. Translating gives CSAKRTVGDYEQYF.

The genes are TRBV29-1 and TRBJ1-2; TRBD1 aligns across 10 bases. Germline CDR1 reads SQVTM; CDR2 reads ANQGSEA. The CDR3 runs 13 residues. V lost 5 bases and J lost 6; bases outside the gene matches: 6. CDR3 residues: CSVLGQGLHGYTF. The CDR3 DNA sequence: TGCAGCGTTTTGGGACAGGGGTTGCATGGCTACACCTTC.

This clonotype came up once. This chain uses TRBV5-4 with TRBJ2-1, with D possibly matching TRBD1 (6 bases). Per the germline V gene, CDR1 is SGHNT and CDR2 is YYREEE (reference sequence). CDR3 length equals 14 residues. The germline V and J ends were trimmed by 4 bases and 8 bases, with 16 bases remaining between them. This chain's CDR3 is CASSGDGEGDEQFF. The CDR3 DNA reads as TGTGCCAGCAGCGGGGACGGTGAGGGGGATGAGCAGTTCTTC.

This clonotype was seen a handful of times. The chain carries TRBV28 and TRBJ2-2; D not certain. V lost 4 bases to trimming and J lost 1 base, with 10 bases between them. The CDR3 has 15 residues. From germline, CDR1 is MDHEN and CDR2 SYDVKM. The CDR3, as DNA: TGTGCCAGCAGTTACGGACGGATGAACACCGGGGAGCTGTTTTTT. It encodes CASSYGRMNTGELFF.

This clonotype has more than one count but fewer than ten. The chain's CDR3 is CASSQETGALLYNSPLHF. CDR3 nucleotide sequence: TGCGCCAGCAGTCAAGAGACAGGGGCCCTTCTATATAATTCACCCCTCCACTTT. The chain links TRBV23-1 to TRBJ1-6, with 8 bases fitting TRBD1. TRBV23-1 is placed among ORFs of uncertain function. CDR3 size: 18 residues. Trimming cost V 2 bases and J 4 bases; bases outside gene matches: 10.

The V call is TRBV11-2, the J call TRBJ2-2; the match to TRBD2 covers 10 bases. V gave up 5 bases and J gave up 0 bases; unmatched junction bases: 3. Germline CDR1 is SGHAT and CDR2 is FQNNGV. The CDR3 is made up of 16 amino acids. The CDR3 nucleotides are TGTGCCAGCAGCACAGGACTAGCGGCGAACACCGGGGAGCTGTTTTTT. It yields the protein CASSTGLAANTGELFF.

The table lists this clonotype with a few counts. The CDR3 DNA follows: TGTGCCAGCAGTGAATTACCTAGCGGGAGGAACGAGCAGTACTTC. The encoded protein is CASSELPSGRNEQYF. The chain has TRBV6-1 and TRBJ2-7, with TRBD2 identical over 11 bases. The CDR3 loop spans 15 amino acids. CDR1 and CDR2 from the germline V gene are MNHNS and SASEGT. Losses at the gene ends were 2 bases for V and 5 bases for J; bases not matched to a gene: 5.